These T cell receptor beta chains were read from a single sample in a study of T cell clones after liver transplantation. TCRdb's table, derived via immunoSEQ multiplex PCR, lists solely in-frame clones and lacks some. The profile shows around 110,000 clones, just over 90% of them singletons. Sequences were derived from CD4+ T cells from blood, sampled 12 months after liver transplant. All receptors come from a human patient who received a liver transplant. Some of these T cells may belong to the graft donor. The CDR3 runs from the conserved cysteine through the conserved F or W. Fields, in order: V gene, clone size, J gene, D gene, CDR3 protein, CDR3 DNA. The D gene is left open where the match is weak. Only some rows state a clone size, as once, few, many or a class for expanded clones.

V: TRBV5-1
size: .
J: TRBJ2-7
D: TRBD1
CDR3: CASSSDRGDWDEQYF
DNA: TGCGCCAGCAGCTCGGACAGGGGTGATTGGGACGAGCAGTACTTC

V: TRBV4-2
size: .
J: TRBJ1-2
D: .
CDR3: CASSQDDGGPNYGYTF
DNA: TGTGCCAGCAGCCAAGACGACGGGGGGCCTAACTATGGCTACACCTTC

V: TRBV6-5
size: .
J: TRBJ2-2
D: .
CDR3: CASSYDGGPTGELFF
DNA: TGTGCCAGCAGTTATGATGGGGGCCCCACCGGGGAGCTGTTTTTT

V: TRBV18
size: once
J: TRBJ1-2
D: .
CDR3: CASSVDLGDYYGYTF
DNA: TGTGCCAGCTCAGTTGACCTGGGGGACTACTATGGCTACACCTTC

V: TRBV28
size: .
J: TRBJ1-2
D: .
CDR3: CASSPPGQLNYGYTF
DNA: TGTGCCAGCAGTCCGCCAGGGCAACTTAACTATGGCTACACCTTC

V: TRBV7-9
size: once
J: TRBJ2-7
D: TRBD1
CDR3: CASSLGTGMKGYEQYF
DNA: TGTGCCAGCAGCCTTGGGACAGGTATGAAGGGCTACGAGCAGTACTTC

V: TRBV9
size: .
J: TRBJ2-3
D: TRBD2
CDR3: CASSVGLAGSGTDTQYF
DNA: TGTGCCAGCAGCGTAGGCCTAGCGGGCTCAGGCACAGATACGCAGTATTTT

V: TRBV11-2
size: .
J: TRBJ2-2
D: .
CDR3: CASSLGSGYTGELFF
DNA: TGTGCCAGCAGCTTAGGGTCCGGATACACCGGGGAGCTGTTTTTT

V: TRBV7-2
size: .
J: TRBJ2-3
D: TRBD2
CDR3: CASSFRPTSGVSTDTQYF
DNA: TGTGCCAGCAGCTTCCGACCCACTAGCGGGGTTAGCACAGATACGCAGTATTTT

V: TRBV6-5
size: .
J: TRBJ2-1
D: TRBD1
CDR3: CASSYQGASYNEQFF
DNA: TGTGCCAGCAGTTACCAGGGGGCCTCCTACAATGAGCAGTTCTTC

V: TRBV19
size: .
J: TRBJ1-2
D: TRBD1
CDR3: CASSIWGRTGEFNYGYTF
DNA: TGTGCCAGTAGTATCTGGGGACGGACAGGGGAATTTAACTATGGCTACACCTTC

V: TRBV19
size: .
J: TRBJ1-2
D: .
CDR3: CASNQDGDYGYTF
DNA: TGTGCCAGTAATCAGGACGGAGACTATGGCTACACCTTC

V: TRBV9
size: .
J: TRBJ2-1
D: .
CDR3: CASSVDAQNSYNEQFF
DNA: TGTGCCAGCAGCGTAGACGCACAGAACTCCTACAATGAGCAGTTCTTC

V: TRBV2
size: .
J: TRBJ1-2
D: TRBD1
CDR3: CASRRQGYGYTF
DNA: TGTGCCAGCAGGAGACAGGGCTATGGCTACACCTTC

V: TRBV7-8
size: .
J: TRBJ1-2
D: .
CDR3: CASSSQLGGVGYGYTF
DNA: TGTGCCAGCAGCTCCCAACTAGGGGGTGTCGGGTATGGCTACACCTTC

V: TRBV6-5
size: .
J: TRBJ2-1
D: TRBD1
CDR3: CASTRRDRIYNEQFF
DNA: TGTGCCAGCACCAGAAGGGACAGGATCTACAATGAGCAGTTCTTC

V: TRBV4-2
size: .
J: TRBJ1-1
D: .
CDR3: CASSQDTNTEAFF
DNA: TGTGCCAGCAGCCAAGACACGAACACTGAAGCTTTCTTT

V: TRBV5-8
size: .
J: TRBJ1-2
D: .
CDR3: CASSLAGSSDYGYTF
DNA: TGTGCCAGCAGCTTGGCGGGATCATCAGACTATGGCTACACCTTC

V: TRBV5-1
size: .
J: TRBJ2-1
D: .
CDR3: CASSLEDTTKNEQFF
DNA: TGCGCCAGCAGCTTGGAGGACACGACCAAGAATGAGCAGTTCTTC

V: TRBV6-5
size: .
J: TRBJ1-4
D: TRBD1
CDR3: CASSSPGTANEKLFF
DNA: TGTGCCAGCAGTTCCCCCGGGACAGCTAATGAAAAACTGTTTTTT

V: TRBV9
size: .
J: TRBJ2-5
D: TRBD2
CDR3: CASSPGTTFEGETQYF
DNA: TGTGCCAGCAGCCCCGGGACTACATTCGAAGGGGAGACCCAGTACTTC

V: TRBV11-2
size: .
J: TRBJ1-5
D: .
CDR3: CASSLAGGQPQHF
DNA: TGTGCCAGCAGCTTAGCTGGTGGTCAGCCCCAGCATTTT

V: TRBV7-2
size: .
J: TRBJ2-7
D: TRBD2
CDR3: CASSLGLAGRVSYEQYF
DNA: TGTGCCAGCAGCTTAGGGCTAGCGGGACGGGTCTCCTACGAGCAGTACTTC

V: TRBV6-6
size: .
J: TRBJ1-5
D: .
CDR3: CASSYTGTQPQHF
DNA: TGTGCCAGCAGTTACACAGGGACTCAGCCCCAGCATTTT

V: TRBV11-3
size: .
J: TRBJ2-7
D: TRBD2
CDR3: CASSSQGLAGNYEQYF
DNA: TGTGCCAGCAGCTCCCAGGGACTAGCGGGAAACTACGAGCAGTACTTC

V: TRBV9
size: .
J: TRBJ1-2
D: .
CDR3: CASSVDGGSVYGYTF
DNA: TGTGCCAGCAGCGTAGACGGAGGGTCGGTCTATGGCTACACCTTC

V: TRBV15
size: .
J: TRBJ2-3
D: .
CDR3: CATSRDREPGTDTQYF
DNA: TGTGCCACCAGCAGAGACCGGGAGCCCGGGACAGATACGCAGTATTTT

V: TRBV9
size: .
J: TRBJ2-2
D: .
CDR3: CASSTLFTGELFF
DNA: TGTGCCAGCTCCACACTGTTCACCGGGGAGCTGTTTTTT

V: TRBV7-7
size: .
J: TRBJ2-2
D: .
CDR3: CASSLAPGGENTGELFF
DNA: TGTGCCAGCAGCTTAGCTCCGGGCGGGGAGAACACCGGGGAGCTGTTTTTT

V: TRBV7-6
size: .
J: TRBJ2-2
D: .
CDR3: CASSSYQGPSTGELFF
DNA: TGTGCCAGCAGCTCATACCAGGGGCCGAGCACCGGGGAGCTGTTTTTT

V: TRBV28
size: .
J: TRBJ1-5
D: .
CDR3: CASSLPDHNQPQHF
DNA: TGTGCCAGCAGTTTGCCAGACCACAATCAGCCCCAGCATTTT

V: TRBV11-3
size: .
J: TRBJ2-7
D: TRBD2
CDR3: CASSLGPSLAVYEQYF
DNA: TGTGCCAGCAGCCTAGGGCCGAGTCTAGCGGTCTACGAGCAGTACTTC